This T cell receptor (beta chain) was sequenced in a study of Ad26.COV2.S vaccination and SARS-CoV-2 variants. The wider study: Once or twice, 56 days apart, Ad26.COV2.S was delivered intramuscularly.

V dropped 4 bases and J dropped 8; count of bases not matched to a gene: 8. The CDR3 length is 15 residues. Germline V gene sequence: CDR1 LGHDT, CDR2 YNNKEL (reference sequence). Stated treatment: some 20 received Ad26.COV2.S at low or high dose, single or two shots; 5 received placebo; per-sample allocation not given. It was on day 63 after the first vaccine or placebo injection that samples were taken. Profiled with immunoSEQ multiplex PCR; TCRdb holds only in-frame clones, not every one. The sample holds about 480,000 clones; 70% to 90% are singletons and the top ten take 10% to 15%. The clonotype comes from a person between 18 and 60 years old who received the Ad26.COV2.S COVID-19 vaccine or a placebo. The chain combines TRBV3-1 (or the pseudogene TRBV3-2) with TRBJ1-5, with 10 bases matching TRBD1. Sequencing used peripheral blood, obtained in a trial of Ad26.COV2.S vaccine versus placebo. The CDR3 region is CASSLGRDRGKPQHF. CDR3 bases: TGTGCCAGCAGCCTTGGCCGGGACAGGGGCAAGCCCCAGCATTTT.